This TCR beta chain was identified during a study of shared T cell receptors in the human thymus. Sequenced by immunoSEQ multiplex PCR; TCRdb stores in-frame clones only, minus some. Counted here are hundreds of thousands of clones, over 75% occurring once; the ten biggest clones make up 0.009% to 0.0095%. V shed 4 bases and J 6 bases; nucleotides not matched to a gene: 9. CDR1 and CDR2 (germline): SGHRS, YFSETQ. This CDR3 has 15 amino acids. The data were also submitted as part of a second study, on human thymus T cells. That source notes: Congenital heart defects were the reason for the corrective surgery that the donors, healthy Finnish infants, were having. Corrective heart surgery yielded the resections from which the thymus tissue came. Across thymic and blood repertoires, the usage of V and J genes appeared to be biased.

The V gene is TRBV5-1, the J gene TRBJ2-3; 9 bases agree with TRBD2. Sequences were obtained from thymocytes. The clonotype comes from a boy under two years old with a congenital heart defect. Written as DNA, the CDR3 is TGCGCCAGCAGCCAGTTGCGGGAGGGCAGGGATACGCAGTATTTT. Its translation is CASSQLREGRDTQYF.